The present T cell receptor (beta chain) was sequenced within a study of shared clonotypes between healthy human individuals. Study-wide results and limits: In general, naive subsets displayed greater estimated richness than memory subsets did.

Several immunoSEQ plates held equal portions of the genomic DNA taken from each subset. Some clones are missing from TCRdb's copy, which holds only in-frame ones; the method was immunoSEQ multiplex PCR. The repertoire holds hundreds of thousands of clones, with approximately 96% as singletons. Points on this clone: Antigen: not known.

Trimming stripped 5 bases from V and 2 bases from J, with 13 bases between. The CDR3 loop spans 15 amino acids. The germline V gene has CDR1 MDHEN and CDR2 SYDVKM. Positive CCR7 selection of CD45RO-negative cells yielded the naive CD8 cells, and terminally differentiated effector memory CD45RA+ cells were excluded. The material sequenced was naive CD8+ T cells sorted from blood. The chain recombines TRBV28 with TRBJ1-5; D might be TRBD1 (6 bases). The TCR comes from a woman in her 30s in good health. CDR3 sequence (DNA): TGTGCCAGCAGTCCTCGAGGGGGGGGCAATCAGCCCCAGCATTTT. This gives the protein CASSPRGGGNQPQHF.